The rows below give T cell receptor beta chains drawn from one sample of a study of OX40 agonist ivuxolimab in advanced cancers. Profiling relied on immunoSEQ multiplex PCR, and the TCRdb table lists in-frame clones only, not all of them. The table records about 79,000 clones, about 85% of them present only once. Here the sequenced sample was CD4+ or CD8+ T cells sorted from blood, taken in a trial of the OX40 agonist ivuxolimab. Every receptor here comes from an adult with an advanced solid tumor such as melanoma, head and neck, liver or kidney cancer. Each CDR3 is given with its conserved first and last residue. Each record gives: V gene, D gene, J gene, clone size, CDR3 DNA, CDR3 protein. The D gene is left open where the match is weak. Size is stated for part of the rows, as once, few or many counts, or as a class when the clone is expanded.

TRBV18,TRBD2,TRBJ2-5,.,TGTGCCAGCTCACCGTACAAGGCTAGCGGGAGACGCCCCCAAGAGACCCAGTACTTC,CASSPYKASGRRPQETQYF
TRBV28,TRBD1,TRBJ1-1,.,TGTGCCAGCAGTTTTGGGACAGGGGTAACTGAAGCTTTCTTT,CASSFGTGVTEAFF
TRBV7-6,.,TRBJ2-1,once,TGTGCCAGCAGCTTTGGCGGGATGGACAATGAGCAGTTCTTC,CASSFGGMDNEQFF
TRBV11-2,TRBD2,TRBJ2-7,.,TGTGCCAGCAGCCTCTCTCCGGGGCGGGAGTCTGTCGAGCAGTACTTC,CASSLSPGRESVEQYF
TRBV19,.,TRBJ2-4,.,TGTGCCAGTAGTATAGTAAGGTCTCTAGCCAAAAACATTCAGTACTTC,CASSIVRSLAKNIQYF
TRBV28,.,TRBJ2-5,.,TGTGCCAGCAGTTGGGGGCACGGGGAGACCCAGTACTTC,CASSWGHGETQYF
TRBV7-8,TRBD2,TRBJ2-7,.,TGTGCCAGCAGCCCCCTAGCGGGAGACCCCTACGAGCAGTACTTC,CASSPLAGDPYEQYF
TRBV7-2,.,TRBJ2-7,few,TGTGCCAGCAGCTTAGCCGGGTTTTCCTCCTACGAGCAGTACTTC,CASSLAGFSSYEQYF
TRBV23-1,TRBD1,TRBJ1-4,once,TGCGCCAGCATTGACCGGGACAGCCTTTTTGAAAAACTGTTTTTT,CASIDRDSLFEKLFF
TRBV25-1,.,TRBJ2-3,.,TGTGCCAGCAGTCTGACAGATACGCAGTATTTT,CASSLTDTQYF
TRBV11-3,.,TRBJ2-5,.,TGTGCCAGCAGCCCCTCCGTAGCCCAAGAGACCCAGTACTTC,CASSPSVAQETQYF
TRBV13,TRBD2,TRBJ2-3,.,TGTGCCAGCAGCTCCATCGGGACTAGCGGGAGGACAGATACGCAGTATTTT,CASSSIGTSGRTDTQYF
TRBV13,.,TRBJ2-7,once,TGTGCCAGCAGCCTTGATCCGGTGGCCTACGAGCAGTACTTC,CASSLDPVAYEQYF
TRBV2,.,TRBJ1-1,.,TGTGCCAGCAGTGAAGGAAATACTGAAGCTTTCTTT,CASSEGNTEAFF
TRBV28,.,TRBJ1-3,.,TGTGCCAGCAGTTTAGGGGGTTCTGGAAACACCATATATTTT,CASSLGGSGNTIYF
TRBV2,.,TRBJ2-7,once,TGTGCCAGCGCATCTCAAAACAGCGCCTACGAGCAGTACTTC,CASASQNSAYEQYF
TRBV28,TRBD2,TRBJ2-1,.,TGTGCCAGCAGTATCGAGCGGGAGCTCCCCTACAATGAGCAGTTCTTC,CASSIERELPYNEQFF
TRBV9,.,TRBJ1-1,.,TGTGCCAGCAGCCCCGCACCAACTGGAGACACTGAAGCTTTCTTT,CASSPAPTGDTEAFF
TRBV27,TRBD2,TRBJ2-1,.,TGTGCCAGCAAGGCAGACGGGAGGGGGTCTGGTGAGCAGTTCTTC,CASKADGRGSGEQFF
TRBV5-1,.,TRBJ2-2,.,TGCGCCAGCAGCTTGAGCCCGAACACCGGGGAGCTGTTTTTT,CASSLSPNTGELFF
TRBV11-3,.,TRBJ2-7,.,TGTGCCAGCAGCTTTGGGGGAACCGACTACGAGCAGTACTTC,CASSFGGTDYEQYF
TRBV5-1,.,TRBJ2-3,.,TGCGCCAGCAGCTTGGGTAGGGCAGTCACAGATACGCAGTATTTT,CASSLGRAVTDTQYF
TRBV19,.,TRBJ2-6,.,TGTGCCAGTAGGTACAGTTTTTCTGGGGCCAACGTCCTGACTTTC,CASRYSFSGANVLTF
TRBV11-3,TRBD1,TRBJ2-3,.,TGTGCCAGCAGCTTAAGTATGCAGGGGGCAGATACGCAGTATTTT,CASSLSMQGADTQYF
TRBV11-2,.,TRBJ2-5,.,TGTGCCAGCAGCTTAGGACAGCAAGAGACCCAGTACTTC,CASSLGQQETQYF
TRBV4-2,.,TRBJ2-3,.,TGTGCCAGCAGCCAAGATCTTTACAGCACAGATACGCAGTATTTT,CASSQDLYSTDTQYF
TRBV28,TRBD1,TRBJ2-4,once,TGTGCCAGCGGAACAGGGGGAAACATTCAGTACTTC,CASGTGGNIQYF
TRBV6-1,TRBD2,TRBJ2-7,.,TGTGCCAGCGGTGGCGGGAGTGTCAACGAGCAGTACTTC,CASGGGSVNEQYF
TRBV4-3,TRBD1,TRBJ2-3,.,TGCGCCAGCAGCCAAGATCCTCAGGGGGGCACAGATACGCAGTATTTT,CASSQDPQGGTDTQYF
TRBV7-9,.,TRBJ2-7,.,TGTGCCAGCAGCGACAGCAGGGCGGCGGCGGCGTCCGAGCAGTACTTC,CASSDSRAAAASEQYF
TRBV7-9,.,TRBJ1-2,.,TGTGCCAGCACCGCAGAAGGGGGAAATGGCTACACCTTC,CASTAEGGNGYTF
TRBV27,.,TRBJ2-2,.,TGTGCCACCAGTTTAGCTCCATACCCTAACACCGGGGAGCTGTTTTTT,CATSLAPYPNTGELFF
TRBV5-8,.,TRBJ1-5,.,TGTGCCAGCAGCCACATAAATCAGCCCCAGCATTTT,CASSHINQPQHF
TRBV9,.,TRBJ2-7,.,TGTGCCAGCAGCCCACTCGGGTCTGCCGAGCAGTACTTC,CASSPLGSAEQYF
TRBV5-1,.,TRBJ2-7,.,TGCGCCAGCATCTGGCGGAGCAGGAGAGTACGAGAGCAGTACTTC,CASIWRSRRVREQYF
TRBV10-3,TRBD1,TRBJ2-2,.,TGTGCCATCAGCGGGACAGGGGAGACGACCGGGGAGCTGTTTTTT,CAISGTGETTGELFF
TRBV6-1,TRBD1,TRBJ1-5,.,TGTGCCAGCACCAGACAGGGAATGGATCAGCCCCAGCATTTT,CASTRQGMDQPQHF
TRBV19,.,TRBJ1-6,.,TGTGCCAGTAGCCCAACCTACGCGGGTAATTCACCCCTCCACTTT,CASSPTYAGNSPLHF
TRBV7-8,.,TRBJ1-1,few,TGTGCCAGCATCGGGGAGGAGGACACTGAAGCTTTCTTT,CASIGEEDTEAFF
TRBV28,.,TRBJ1-5,few,TGTGCCAGCAGTTTAGGAGGGAACCGCTATCAGCCCCAGCATTTT,CASSLGGNRYQPQHF
TRBV7-3,.,TRBJ2-3,.,TGTGCCAGCAGCTTAGGCGGGAATACAGATACGCAGTATTTT,CASSLGGNTDTQYF
TRBV2,.,TRBJ1-4,.,TGTGCCAGCAGTGATTTGCCCGAAGACTTAACTAATGAAAAACTGTTTTTT,CASSDLPEDLTNEKLFF
TRBV10-3,.,TRBJ2-1,.,TGTGCCATCAGCCTCTCCGCAAACAATGAGCAGTTCTTC,CAISLSANNEQFF
TRBV28,.,TRBJ1-1,.,TGTGCCAGCGGTTTCAGGGCCCAGGGGAAAGCTTTCTTT,CASGFRAQGKAFF
TRBV7-2,TRBD2,TRBJ2-5,.,TGTGCCAGCAGCCCCCCCGGGACTAGAGAGACCCAGTACTTC,CASSPPGTRETQYF
TRBV2,.,TRBJ2-2,.,TGTGCCAGCACCGAAGGGGTCAGGTTATCCGGGGAGCTGTTTTTT,CASTEGVRLSGELFF